A single T cell receptor beta chain is shown here with its context. Antigen: not known. The CDR3 totals 17 residues. The V end was cut by 6 bases, the J end by 0 bases, with 16 bases between. Germline CDR1 reads SGDLS; CDR2 reads YYNGEE. TCRdb keeps only in-frame clones here, not all; method: immunoSEQ multiplex PCR. Of approximately 39,000 clones listed, over 60% were seen once; the top ten hold about a tenth. The data originate from a study of radiotherapy plus CTLA-4 blockade in lung cancer. Study context: For about 19% of patients, objective responses occurred, and about 34% had disease control.

Whole-study findings and limits: Following radiotherapy plus ipilimumab, tumor-derived TCR clones expanded in the blood.

Sequenced material: peripheral blood, taken from a patient treated with radiotherapy plus ipilimumab. This chain connects TRBV9 to TRBJ2-6, with a possible D match to TRBD1 (6 bases). This receptor was identified in a human donor with non-small cell lung cancer who had stable disease on radiotherapy plus ipilimumab. The CDR3 loop reads CASTAAGARSGANVLTF. Written as DNA, the CDR3 is TGTGCCAGCACTGCCGCAGGGGCCCGCTCTGGGGCCAACGTCCTGACTTTC.